One and the same sample provided the 18 T cell receptor beta chains below, sequenced in a study of CD8+CD57+ T cells in acquired aplastic anemia. TCR beta VDJ and CDR3 profiles were obtained from a genomic DNA template. TCRdb called the reads again in MiXCR, with one record for every CDR3 protein. The data show roughly 290,000 distinct CDR3 sequences, with under 65% seen just once and 1.3% held by the top ten. Previously, flow cytometry had revealed CD8+CD57+ cell expansion in the patients chosen for sequencing. The sequencing input was sorted CD4+, CD8+, or CD8+CD57+ T cells (not recorded which) from PBMCs. Receptors were obtained from a human donor with aplastic anemia.

This chain connects TRBV12-3 or TRBV12-4 to TRBJ1-5, with TRBD1 matching over 8 bases. V was pared by 5 bases and J by 6 bases, with 6 bases of the junction left unmatched. The CDR3 is 14 residues long. CDR3 coding DNA: TGTGCCAGCAGTCCCAACAGGGGGGCTCAGCCCCAGCATTTT. This translates into CASSPNRGAQPQHF.

This clonotype has ten or more counts. V and J are TRBV6-1 and TRBJ2-7; 14 nucleotides agree with TRBD2. Germline V gene lookup returns CDR1 MNHNS and CDR2 SASEGT. V lost 6 bases, J lost 4 bases, and 11 bases stayed unmatched. The CDR3 is made up of 17 amino acids. The CDR3 sequence: CASRGGTSGRDTYEQYF. Here the CDR3 DNA reads TGTGCCAGCAGGGGGGGGACTAGCGGGAGAGATACGTACGAGCAGTACTTC.

This clonotype has ten or more counts. The V call is TRBV18, the J call TRBJ2-2; 9 bases agree with TRBD2. With 0 bases clipped from V and 6 bases from J, the junction kept 5 bases outside the gene matches. CDR1 is KGHSH, CDR2 LQKENI, per germline. This CDR3 contains 16 residues. The CDR3 DNA is TGTGCCAGCTCACCACCGCGGGGGGGAAACGCCGGGGAGCTGTTTTTT. It is translated as CASSPPRGGNAGELFF.

Comment on this clonotype: One end of the junction varies from germline; a read error may be responsible. The chain links TRBV7-2 to TRBJ2-7, with a tentative D call TRBD2 (5 bases). The CDR3 loop spans 12 amino acids. Germline V gene sequence: CDR1 SGHTA, CDR2 FQGNSA. CDR3 nucleotides: TGTGCCAGCAGCCTAGCATTCGGCGAGCAGTACTTC. This encodes CASSLAFGEQYF.

The CDR3: CASSVLTAANYGYTF. CDR3 in DNA: TGTGCCAGCAGCGTTCTGACAGCCGCTAACTATGGCTACACCTTC. This rearrangement joins TRBV9 to TRBJ1-2, with D possibly matching TRBD1 (5 bases). V lost 2 bases, J lost 0 bases, and 11 bases lay in between. The CDR3 has 15 amino acids. Germline V lookup: CDR1 SGDLS, CDR2 YYNGEE.

This clonotype was counted many times. The chain uses TRBV6-6 and TRBJ1-4; D not resolved. CDR3 size: 13 residues. Germline values: CDR1 MNHNY, CDR2 SVGAGI (reference sequence). Trimming removed 8 bases from V and 3 bases from J, with 10 bases in between. CDR3 in amino acids: CASLGWANEKLFF. Written as DNA, the CDR3 is TGTGCCAGCCTAGGATGGGCTAATGAAAAACTGTTTTTT.

The J gene is TRBJ1-2, the V gene TRBV5-6; 8 positions match TRBD1. V shed 5 bases, J shed 5 bases, and the junction held 8 bases outside the gene matches. The V gene's germline CDR1 is SGHDT and CDR2 YYEEEE. This CDR3 is built from 14 residues. Here the CDR3 DNA reads TGTGCCAGCAGGAGTCCAGGGGGCGAATATGGCTACACCTTC. This sequence encodes CASRSPGGEYGYTF.

The chain combines TRBV7-9 with TRBJ2-2, with a weak D call TRBD1 (6 bases). The CDR3 is 14 amino acids. The V gene lost 8 bases and the J gene lost 5 bases, with 15 bases spanning the gap. Germline lookup yields CDR1 SEHNR and CDR2 FQNEAQ (reference sequence). The CDR3 DNA is TGTGCCAGCGGGGGCTCTTCGGGGACCGGGGAGCTGTTTTTT. The encoded protein is CASGGSSGTGELFF.

V is TRBV19 and J is TRBJ2-7; 11 bases are a match to TRBD2. The CDR3 extends over 21 amino acids. Germline CDR1 reads LNHDA; CDR2 reads SQIVND (reference sequence). The V segment lost 5 bases and the J segment 2 bases; nucleotides outside the gene matches: 23. This CDR3 is CASSAYGGSGTSGLYPYEQYF. CDR3 in DNA: TGTGCCAGTAGTGCTTATGGAGGATCGGGGACTAGCGGACTATACCCCTACGAGCAGTACTTC.

This clonotype has ten or more counts. This sequence joins TRBV19 and TRBJ1-6, with TRBD1 matching 9 bases. With V trimmed by 6 bases and J by 6 bases, 3 bases remained unmatched. There are 14 residues in the CDR3. CDR1 is LNHDA and CDR2 is SQIVND in the germline V gene (reference sequence). In nucleotides, the CDR3 is TGTGCCAGTAGCGAACAGGGGGCTAATTCACCCCTCCACTTT. It translates to CASSEQGANSPLHF.

The V and J genes are TRBV20-1 and TRBJ2-1, with 9 bases lining up with TRBD2. Germline CDR1 is DFQATT and CDR2 is SNEGSKA (reference sequence). CDR3 length equals 15 residues. Trimming took 3 bases from V and 8 from J; bases not matched to a gene: 11. The CDR3 is CSARRLGTSRDEQFF. CDR3 nucleotide sequence: TGCAGTGCTAGGCGACTGGGGACTAGCAGAGATGAGCAGTTCTTC.

There are a few counts of this clonotype. This sequence joins TRBV24-1 and TRBJ2-7, with D possibly TRBD1 on 5 matching bases. Trimming removed 2 bases from V and 5 bases from J, with 12 bases in between. The germline gives CDR1 KGHDR, CDR2 SFDVKD. CDR3 length equals 14 residues. As DNA, the CDR3 is TGTGCCACCAGTGATTCAGGGATGCTGGACGAGCAGTACTTC. Its translation is CATSDSGMLDEQYF.

The sample holds many counts of this clonotype. The chain employs TRBV11-2 and TRBJ2-2; either TRBD1 or TRBD2 may fit D (6 bases each). The CDR3 is 18 amino acids. The germline gives CDR1 SGHAT, CDR2 FQNNGV. The V end was cut by 2 bases, the J end by 2 bases, with 18 bases between. The CDR3 protein is CASSLSFGGTLNTGELFF. CDR3 DNA sequence: TGTGCCAGCAGCTTATCGTTTGGCGGGACACTTAACACCGGGGAGCTGTTTTTT.

This clonotype has ten or more counts. The chain has TRBV12-3 or TRBV12-4 and TRBJ2-2, with D unresolved. The CDR3 totals 14 residues. V was pared by 3 bases and J by 6 bases, with 11 bases between. The CDR3 spells CASSLRVGPGELFF. The CDR3 nucleotides read TGTGCCAGCAGTTTGCGAGTCGGGCCCGGGGAGCTGTTTTTT.

This clonotype was observed a handful of times. The CDR3 DNA reads as TGCAGTGCCACAGGGTTGGCGGGCAATCAGCCCCAGCATTTT. Translating it yields CSATGLAGNQPQHF. The chain uses TRBV20-1 and TRBJ1-5; D is possibly TRBD1 (6 bases). In germline, CDR1 is DFQATT, CDR2 SNEGSKA (reference sequence). The CDR3 loop spans 14 amino acids. V lost 6 bases and J 2 bases, leaving 14 bases between the germline ends.

The table lists this clonotype with a few counts. This sequence joins TRBV19 and TRBJ2-5; 7 nucleotides match TRBD2. Germline V CDR1 and CDR2: LNHDA, SQIVND (reference sequence). The ends lost 5 bases at V and 4 bases at J; junction bases unmatched: 7. This CDR3 is built from 14 residues. Here the CDR3 DNA reads TGTGCCAGTAGTGAGACGGGAGGCCTAGAGACCCAGTACTTC. This sequence encodes CASSETGGLETQYF.

This clonotype was observed a handful of times. The J gene is TRBJ1-1, the V gene TRBV2; 7 nucleotides line up with TRBD1. V lost 7 bases and J lost 4; bases outside the gene matches: 18. The CDR3 has 17 residues. Per the germline V gene, CDR1 is SNHLY and CDR2 is FYNNEI. The CDR3 nucleotides are TGTGCCAGCATCAAAGGACAGGAGGCTCCTTTGAGCACTGAAGCTTTCTTT. Translating it yields CASIKGQEAPLSTEAFF. Filled out from reference TRBV2 and TRBJ1-1, the complete variable domain reads EPEVTQTPSHQVTQMGQEVILRCVPISNHLYFYWYRQILGQKVEFLVSFYNNEISEKSEIFDDQFSVERPDGSNFTLKIRSTKLEDSAMYFCASIKGQEAPLSTEAFFGQGTRLTVV.

V is TRBV24-1 and J is TRBJ1-3, with no clear D. V lost 2 bases, J lost 0 bases, and 7 bases lay in between. The CDR3 consists of 15 residues. The germline V gene encodes CDR1 KGHDR and CDR2 SFDVKD. CDR3 sequence (DNA): TGTGCCACCAGTGATTCACGGAGCTCTGGAAACACCATATATTTT. Residues: CATSDSRSSGNTIYF.